The clone carrying this TCR beta chain occurred a few times. Antigen unknown. The trim removed 1 base at V and 4 bases at J, leaving 5 bases unmatched. Germline loops: CDR1 MDHEN, CDR2 SYDVKM. This CDR3 has 16 amino acids. The data originate from a study of regulatory T cells in long-lasting Graves disease. Time point of the sample: newly diagnosed GD, antithyroid drugs for less than 3 months. Researchers made the TCR library from RNA that was extracted from PBMCs. American Thyroid Association guidelines defined how Graves' disease was diagnosed. The study's findings and limits: Accuracy may have suffered from the small sample size.

TCR beta libraries were built with iRepertoire HTBI primers and Arm-PCR of CDR3 regions. TCRdb re-analysed the multiplex PCR reads in MiXCR, keeping a single row per CDR3 protein. The sample lists approximately 560,000 distinct CDR3 sequences, about 16% occurring once. The sample also formed part of further work on T cells in Graves' hyperthyroidism and ophthalmopathy.

The receptor was isolated from a young man with Graves disease. The chain couples TRBV28 to TRBJ2-7; 12 bases map to TRBD1. The sample was peripheral blood mononuclear cells (PBMCs), taken at new diagnosis, from a patient treated with antithyroid drugs. The CDR3 loop reads CASSLLGTGGIYEQYF. Here the CDR3 DNA reads TGTGCCAGCAGTTTATTAGGGACAGGGGGCATATACGAGCAGTACTTC.